One sample yielded the 23 T cell receptor beta chains listed below, sequenced in a study of T cells in Graves' hyperthyroidism and ophthalmopathy. The CDR3 regions of TCR beta were amplified from RNA transcripts. First-round RT-PCR targeting the TCR CDR3 was performed with the HTBI primer set. Using its own MiXCR run on the multiplex PCR reads, TCRdb lists one record per CDR3 protein. The table shows some 370,000 distinct CDR3 sequences, with roughly an eighth occurring only once. Sequencing was performed on blood. Source of these receptors: a man in his fifties with Graves' ophthalmopathy.

The chain combines TRBV27 with TRBJ2-1, with 7 positions matching TRBD1. This CDR3 is 15 amino acids long. Germline CDR1 is MNHEY and CDR2 is SMNVEV (reference sequence). V trimming: 5 bases; J trimming: 1 base; junction bases outside the gene matches: 5. CDR3 loop: CASSKNRGSYNEQFF. CDR3 nucleotides: TGTGCCAGCAGTAAAAACAGGGGATCCTACAATGAGCAGTTCTTC.

Ten or more counts support this clonotype. The rearrangement links TRBV2 to TRBJ1-2; 9 bases fit TRBD1. The CDR3 contains 14 residues. V was clipped by 4 bases and J by 0 bases; unmatched bases: 0. CDR1 is SNHLY, CDR2 FYNNEI, per germline. This CDR3 reads CASSGDRANYGYTF. Written as DNA, the CDR3 is TGTGCCAGCAGTGGGGACAGGGCTAACTATGGCTACACCTTC. Full variable domain (remainder filled in from reference TRBV2 and TRBJ1-2): EPEVTQTPSHQVTQMGQEVILRCVPISNHLYFYWYRQILGQKVEFLVSFYNNEISEKSEIFDDQFSVERPDGSNFTLKIRSTKLEDSAMYFCASSGDRANYGYTFGSGTRLTVV.

This clonotype was counted at least ten times. This sequence joins TRBV29-1 and TRBJ2-7; TRBD2 aligns across 10 bases. Germline CDR1 SQVTM, CDR2 ANQGSEA. The V segment lost 1 base and the J segment 3 bases; nucleotides outside the gene matches: 6. This CDR3 is 15 amino acids long. CDR3 in DNA: TGCAGCGTTGAAGCCACTAGCGGGAACTTCTACGAGCAGTACTTC. As protein: CSVEATSGNFYEQYF.

This clonotype was counted at least ten times. The chain employs TRBV12-3 or TRBV12-4 and TRBJ2-7, with D uncertain. The CDR3 is made up of 13 amino acids. The V and J ends lost 8 bases and 4 bases respectively, with 15 bases between them. The CDR3 loop reads CASAPPNTYEQYF. The CDR3, as DNA: TGTGCCAGCGCCCCTCCGAATACGTACGAGCAGTACTTC.

This rearrangement joins TRBV6-9 to TRBJ1-2; the D is unclear. In germline, CDR1 is MNHGY, CDR2 SVAAGI. V dropped 2 bases and J dropped 8 bases, with 9 bases sitting between them. CDR3 length: 12 residues. The CDR3, as DNA: TGTGCCAGCAGTTATCCGGGCGGGGGCTACACCTTC. As protein: CASSYPGGGYTF.

J is TRBJ1-3 and V is TRBV9; D remains unclear. The CDR3 is made up of 16 amino acids. V lost 0 bases and J lost 0, with 10 bases in between. Germline V gene lookup returns CDR1 SGDLS and CDR2 YYNGEE. The CDR3 nucleotides are TGTGCCAGCAGCGTAGATGTGACTAGCTCTGGAAACACCATATATTTT. It yields the protein CASSVDVTSSGNTIYF.

In its sample, this clonotype was seen many times. V gene TRBV11-2 combines with J gene TRBJ2-1; TRBD2 matches at 12 bases. Germline CDR1 and CDR2: SGHAT and FQNNGV. The CDR3 runs 16 residues. The J segment lost 12 bases and the V segment lost 3 bases, leaving 12 bases of the junction unmatched. The CDR3 is CASSLDLPSSGRGQFF. CDR3 bases: TGTGCCAGCAGCTTGGACCTCCCGTCTAGCGGGAGGGGGCAGTTCTTC.

There are many counts of this clonotype. CDR3 residues: CASSFRTSSSYNEQFF. The DNA of the CDR3 is TGTGCCAGCAGTTTCCGGACTTCGAGCTCCTACAATGAGCAGTTCTTC. The rearrangement uses TRBV28 and TRBJ2-1; TRBD2 might be the D (5 bases). CDR3 size: 16 residues. With 3 bases removed from V and 0 bases from J, the gap between germline ends came to 12 bases. The germline V gene has CDR1 MDHEN and CDR2 SYDVKM.

This clonotype showed up many times. J is TRBJ2-6 and V is TRBV5-1, with D possibly matching TRBD1 (5 bases). Germline CDR1 SGHRS, CDR2 YFSETQ. V gave up 4 bases and J gave up 0 bases, with 11 bases separating them. The CDR3 runs 16 residues. Here the CDR3 DNA reads TGCGCCAGCAGCCTTCGACAGAGCTCTGGGGCCAACGTCCTGACTTTC. Translation: CASSLRQSSGANVLTF. Variable domain in full (rest from reference TRBV5-1 and TRBJ2-6): KAGVTQTPRYLIKTRGQQVTLSCSPISGHRSVSWYQQTPGQGLQFLFEYFSETQRNKGNFPGRFSGRQFSNSRSEMNVSTLELGDSALYLCASSLRQSSGANVLTFGAGSRLTVL.

This clonotype turned up a few times. This chain uses TRBV29-1 with TRBJ1-1, with no clear D. The V end was cut by 7 bases, the J end by 8 bases, with 17 bases between. Per the germline V gene, CDR1 is SQVTM and CDR2 is ANQGSEA. The CDR3 contains 12 residues. CDR3 DNA sequence: TGCAGCGCCTGGGCGGTTAGGGCGGAAGCTTTCTTT. Translated, it gives CSAWAVRAEAFF.

The genes are TRBV7-2 and TRBJ1-5; the D is unclear. The ends were cut back, 2 bases at V and 3 bases at J, with 8 bases in the middle. The length of the CDR3 is 14 residues. The germline gives CDR1 SGHTA, CDR2 FQGNSA. The CDR3 DNA sequence: TGTGCCAGCAGCTTAAACACGGCCAATCAGCCCCAGCATTTT. Encoded protein: CASSLNTANQPQHF.

This clonotype has ten or more counts. V gene TRBV28 combines with J gene TRBJ2-7; D could derive from TRBD1 or TRBD2 (6 bases each). V was cut by 5 bases and J by 0 bases, with 14 bases left in between. The germline V gene encodes CDR1 MDHEN and CDR2 SYDVKM. CDR3 length equals 15 residues. Here the CDR3 reads CASSPTGTVSYEQYF. The CDR3 region has the DNA TGTGCCAGCAGTCCAACAGGGACTGTCTCCTACGAGCAGTACTTC.

In this sample, this clonotype turned up a few times. The chain has TRBV6-1 and TRBJ2-2, with 11 bases that match TRBD2. CDR3 size: 15 residues. Germline CDR1 and CDR2: MNHNS and SASEGT. The junction had 5 bases not matched to a gene; V was cut back by 6 bases and J by 5 bases. This chain's CDR3 is CASRLAGVGTGELFF. The CDR3 DNA reads as TGTGCCAGCAGACTAGCGGGAGTTGGAACCGGGGAGCTGTTTTTT.

The genes are TRBV19 and TRBJ1-1; 8 bases map to TRBD1. The CDR3 extends over 16 amino acids. The ends lost 2 bases at V and 1 base at J; junction bases unmatched: 6. Per germline, CDR1 LNHDA and CDR2 SQIVND (reference sequence). The CDR3 nucleotides read TGTGCCAGTAGTATACTCCAGGGGGCAGCGAACACTGAAGCTTTCTTT. Its protein is CASSILQGAANTEAFF.

This clonotype was detected only once. The chain recombines TRBV10-1 with TRBJ2-7; 9 bases align to TRBD1. The CDR3 has 14 residues. Germline trimming cut 6 bases from V and 2 bases from J; bases unmatched to any gene: 5. In germline, CDR1 is WNHNN, CDR2 SYGVQD (reference sequence). The DNA for the CDR3 is TGCGCCAGCAGGCAGACAGGGGGTCCCTACGAGCAGTACTTC. It yields the protein CASRQTGGPYEQYF.

This clonotype was seen ten or more times. The genes are TRBV28 and TRBJ1-2, with unresolved D. This CDR3 region has 12 residues. Trimming shortened V by 6 bases and J by 3 bases, and 8 bases separated the two germline ends. Germline values: CDR1 MDHEN, CDR2 SYDVKM. CDR3 protein: CASRLVDYGYTF. Written as DNA, the CDR3 is TGTGCCAGCAGGCTGGTGGACTATGGCTACACCTTC.

This clonotype has ten or more counts. The chain uses TRBV28 and TRBJ1-5; D is unresolved. This CDR3 comprises 16 residues. The ends were cut back, 5 bases at V and 2 bases at J, with 16 bases in the middle. Germline V gene sequence: CDR1 MDHEN, CDR2 SYDVKM. The CDR3 spells CASSMRVGVGNQPQHF. In DNA form, the CDR3 reads TGTGCCAGCAGTATGCGGGTTGGGGTCGGCAATCAGCCCCAGCATTTT.

At least ten counts were recorded for this clonotype. The chain recombines TRBV11-3 with TRBJ2-5; the D is unclear. The CDR3 runs to 14 residues. V was trimmed by 4 bases and J by 2 bases, leaving 11 bases between them. Germline V gene lookup returns CDR1 SGHNT and CDR2 YENEEA. For the CDR3, the DNA is TGTGCCAGCAGCTCAAATGGATGGCAAGAGACCCAGTACTTC. Its translation: CASSSNGWQETQYF.

This clonotype came up a few times. This chain links TRBV3-1 with TRBJ2-1; 7 bases line up with TRBD2. CDR3 length: 14 amino acids. The germline V gene encodes CDR1 LGHDT and CDR2 YNNKEL (reference sequence). Losses at the gene ends were 1 base for V and 8 bases for J; bases not matched to a gene: 5. The DNA of the CDR3 is TGTGCCAGCAGCCAAGTGGGAGGGTTCTATGAGCAGTTCTTC. Translated: CASSQVGGFYEQFF.

This clonotype was observed many times. The chain recombines TRBV12-3 or TRBV12-4 with TRBJ1-5; 7 nucleotides align to TRBD1. The J segment lost 8 bases and the V segment lost 0 bases, leaving 1 base of the junction unmatched. The CDR3 contains 13 residues. The CDR3 loop is CASSLAGGKPQHF. CDR3 DNA sequence: TGTGCCAGCAGTTTAGCAGGGGGCAAGCCCCAGCATTTT.

At least ten counts were recorded for this clonotype. The rearrangement joins TRBV3-1 to TRBJ2-1; tentatively, D is TRBD2 (5 bases). Germline loops: CDR1 LGHDT, CDR2 YNNKEL (reference sequence). The CDR3 covers 17 residues. Trimming took 1 base from V and 0 from J, leaving 13 bases between them. CDR3 nucleotides: TGTGCCAGCAGCCAAGGCCCCCCCACTAGCTCCTACAATGAGCAGTTCTTC. This encodes CASSQGPPTSSYNEQFF.

The chain uses TRBV25-1 and TRBJ1-4; tentatively, D is TRBD1 (6 bases). The CDR3 spans 15 residues. Trimming pared 5 bases from V and 7 bases from J, leaving 17 bases between. From germline, CDR1 is MGHDK and CDR2 SYGVNS. The CDR3: CASSNTGTLFEKLFF. For the CDR3, the DNA is TGTGCCAGCAGTAACACAGGGACTCTGTTTGAAAAACTGTTTTTT.

This clonotype was counted ten times or more. V usage is TRBV7-9 and J usage is TRBJ2-1; 9 positions match TRBD1. J lost 9 bases, V lost 5 bases, and 14 bases had no gene match. This CDR3 spans 16 amino acids. CDR1 is SEHNR and CDR2 is FQNEAQ in the germline V gene (reference sequence). The chain's CDR3 is CASSDTIRDRVREQFF. In nucleotides, the CDR3 is TGTGCCAGCAGCGATACGATCCGGGACAGGGTGCGTGAGCAGTTCTTC.